The following is a TCR beta chain sequence with its context. Its antigen is undetermined. V was pared by 3 bases and J by 6 bases, with 9 bases between. This CDR3 is 11 amino acids long. The V gene's germline CDR1 is DFQATT and CDR2 SNEGSKA (reference sequence). This sample stems from a study of T cell repertoires and HLA-DP antigens. Study overall: Sorted CD137+CD4+ samples averaged roughly 200 ng DNA; pre-culture CD4+ samples, roughly 1,200 ng. Points from the study as a whole: Average cumulative frequency of previously undetected clones was over 30% against one allele and roughly 49% against the other.

Assay: immunoSEQ multiplex PCR; the TCRdb copy retains only in-frame clones and omits some. In the table there are approximately 86,000 clones, 86% of which are singletons. This clonotype was sampled from a man over 45 in good health and CMV-seronegative. The genes are TRBV20-1 and TRBJ2-7; D not resolved. The sample consisted of CD4+ T cells from PBMCs. CDR3 sequence: CSASTPSEQYF. The CDR3 coding sequence is TGCAGTGCTAGTACCCCGTCCGAGCAGTACTTC.